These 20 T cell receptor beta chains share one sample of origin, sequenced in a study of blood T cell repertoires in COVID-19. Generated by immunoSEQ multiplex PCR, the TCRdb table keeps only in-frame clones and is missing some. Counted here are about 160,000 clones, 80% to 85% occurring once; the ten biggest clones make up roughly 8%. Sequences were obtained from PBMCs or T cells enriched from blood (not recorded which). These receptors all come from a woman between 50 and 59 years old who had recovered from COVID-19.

This CDR3 reads CASSSRQGSGYTF. The CDR3 DNA reads TGTGCCAGCAGCTCCCGACAGGGGAGCGGCTACACCTTC. The rearrangement joins TRBV7-6 to TRBJ1-2; 8 bases map to TRBD1. V lost 4 bases to trimming and J lost 8 bases; unmatched junction nucleotides: 6. The germline V gene has CDR1 SGHVS and CDR2 FNYEAQ. The CDR3 has 13 amino acids.

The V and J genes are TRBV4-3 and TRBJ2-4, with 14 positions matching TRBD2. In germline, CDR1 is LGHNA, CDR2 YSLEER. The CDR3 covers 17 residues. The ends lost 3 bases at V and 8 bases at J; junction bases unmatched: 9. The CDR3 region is CASSHPGLAGVGDIQYF. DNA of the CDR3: TGCGCCAGCAGCCACCCGGGACTAGCGGGAGTTGGAGACATTCAGTACTTC.

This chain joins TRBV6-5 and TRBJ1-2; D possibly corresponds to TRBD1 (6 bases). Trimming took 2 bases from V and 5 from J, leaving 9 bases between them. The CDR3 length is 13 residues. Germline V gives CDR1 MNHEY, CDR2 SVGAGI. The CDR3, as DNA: TGTGCCAGCAGTTACGCAGGGGAATATGGCTACACCTTC. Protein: CASSYAGEYGYTF.

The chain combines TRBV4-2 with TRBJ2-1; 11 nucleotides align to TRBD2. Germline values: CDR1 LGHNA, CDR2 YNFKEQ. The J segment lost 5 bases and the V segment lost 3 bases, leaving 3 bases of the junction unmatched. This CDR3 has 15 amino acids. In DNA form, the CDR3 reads TGTGCCAGCAGCCAGGGGACTAGCGGACACAATGAGCAGTTCTTC. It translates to CASSQGTSGHNEQFF.

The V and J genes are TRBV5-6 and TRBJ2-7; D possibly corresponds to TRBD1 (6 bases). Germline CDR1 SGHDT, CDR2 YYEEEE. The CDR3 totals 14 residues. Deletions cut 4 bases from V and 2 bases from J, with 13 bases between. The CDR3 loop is CASSLLGQTYEQYF. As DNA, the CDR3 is TGTGCCAGCAGCCTTCTGGGACAAACCTACGAGCAGTACTTC.

The CDR3 loop reads CASSLAPGLAGVYNEQFF. DNA for the CDR3: TGTGCCAGCAGTTTGGCTCCGGGACTAGCGGGGGTCTACAATGAGCAGTTCTTC. The chain recombines TRBV27 with TRBJ2-1, with TRBD2 matching 14 bases. Germline V gene sequence: CDR1 MNHEY, CDR2 SMNVEV (reference sequence). V lost 3 bases, J lost 3 bases, and 7 bases stayed unmatched. CDR3 size: 18 residues.

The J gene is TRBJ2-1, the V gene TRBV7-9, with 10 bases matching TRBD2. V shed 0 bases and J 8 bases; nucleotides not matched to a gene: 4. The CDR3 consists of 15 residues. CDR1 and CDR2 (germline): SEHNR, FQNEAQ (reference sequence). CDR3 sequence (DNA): TGTGCCAGCAGCTTAGCTAGCGGGGGGTTCTATGAGCAGTTCTTC. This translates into CASSLASGGFYEQFF.

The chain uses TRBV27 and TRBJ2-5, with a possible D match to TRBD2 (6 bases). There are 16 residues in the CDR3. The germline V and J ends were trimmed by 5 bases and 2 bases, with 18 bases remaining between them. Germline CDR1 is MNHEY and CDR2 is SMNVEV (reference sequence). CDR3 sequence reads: CASSPRAGRWQETQYF. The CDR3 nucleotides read TGTGCCAGCAGTCCCCGGGCGGGGCGATGGCAAGAGACCCAGTACTTC.

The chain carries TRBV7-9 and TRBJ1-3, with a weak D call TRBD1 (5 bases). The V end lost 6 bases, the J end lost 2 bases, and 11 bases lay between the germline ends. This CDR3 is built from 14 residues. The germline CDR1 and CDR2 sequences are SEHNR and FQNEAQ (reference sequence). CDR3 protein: CASSLTGAGNTIYF. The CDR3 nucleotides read TGTGCCAGCAGTTTAACGGGGGCTGGAAACACCATATATTTT.

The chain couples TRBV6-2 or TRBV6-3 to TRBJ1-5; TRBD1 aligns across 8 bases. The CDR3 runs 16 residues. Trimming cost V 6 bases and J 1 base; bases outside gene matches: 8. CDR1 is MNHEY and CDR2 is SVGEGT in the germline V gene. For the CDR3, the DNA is TGTGCCAGCAGCCCGGACAGGGCCCTCAGCAATCAGCCCCAGCATTTT. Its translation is CASSPDRALSNQPQHF.

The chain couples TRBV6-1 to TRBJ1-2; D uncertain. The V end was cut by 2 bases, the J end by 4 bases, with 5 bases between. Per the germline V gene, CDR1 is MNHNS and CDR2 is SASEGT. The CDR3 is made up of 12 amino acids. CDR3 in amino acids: CASSESSYGYTF. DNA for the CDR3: TGTGCCAGCAGTGAATCCAGCTATGGCTACACCTTC.

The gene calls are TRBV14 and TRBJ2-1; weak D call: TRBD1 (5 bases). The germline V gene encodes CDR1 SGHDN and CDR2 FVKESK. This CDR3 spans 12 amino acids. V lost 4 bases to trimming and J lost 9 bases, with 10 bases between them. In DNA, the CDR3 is TGTGCCAGCAGCCCCAGGGTTGGTGAGCAGTTCTTC. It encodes CASSPRVGEQFF. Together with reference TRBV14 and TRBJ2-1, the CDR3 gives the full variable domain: EAGVTQFPSHSVIEKGQTVTLRCDPISGHDNLYWYRRVMGKEIKFLLHFVKESKQDESGMPNNRFLAERTGGTYSTLKVQPAELEDSGVYFCASSPRVGEQFFGPGTRLTVL.

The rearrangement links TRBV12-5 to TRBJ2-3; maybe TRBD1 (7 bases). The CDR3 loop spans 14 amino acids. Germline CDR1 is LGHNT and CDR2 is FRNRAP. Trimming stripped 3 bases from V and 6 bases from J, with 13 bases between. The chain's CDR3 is CASGLEGAGDTQYF. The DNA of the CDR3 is TGTGCTAGTGGTTTAGAGGGGGCGGGGGATACGCAGTATTTT.

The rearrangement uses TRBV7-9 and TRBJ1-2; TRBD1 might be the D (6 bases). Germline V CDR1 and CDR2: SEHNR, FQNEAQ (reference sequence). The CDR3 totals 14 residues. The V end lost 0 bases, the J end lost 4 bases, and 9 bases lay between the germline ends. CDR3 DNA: TGTGCCAGCAGCTTAGCTGGGACACTCTATGGCTACACCTTC. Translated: CASSLAGTLYGYTF.

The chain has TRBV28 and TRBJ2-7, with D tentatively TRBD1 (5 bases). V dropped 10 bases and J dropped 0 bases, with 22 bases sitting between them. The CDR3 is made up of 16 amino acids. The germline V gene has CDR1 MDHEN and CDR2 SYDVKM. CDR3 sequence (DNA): TGTGCCACCTTAAGGGGAATCGGACCGAGCTCCTACGAGCAGTACTTC. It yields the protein CATLRGIGPSSYEQYF.

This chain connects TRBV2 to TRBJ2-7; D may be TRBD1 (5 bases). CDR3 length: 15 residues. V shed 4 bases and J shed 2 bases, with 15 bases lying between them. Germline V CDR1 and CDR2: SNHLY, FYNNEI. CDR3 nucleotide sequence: TGTGCCAGCAGTGCCCGTACCGTAGGGGCCTACGAGCAGTACTTC. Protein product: CASSARTVGAYEQYF.

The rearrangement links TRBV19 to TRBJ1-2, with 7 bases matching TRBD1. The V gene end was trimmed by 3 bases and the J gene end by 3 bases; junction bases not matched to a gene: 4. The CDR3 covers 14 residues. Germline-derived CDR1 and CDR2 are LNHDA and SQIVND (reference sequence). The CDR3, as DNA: TGTGCCAGTAGTATTCAGGGGGTCTACTATGGCTACACCTTC. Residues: CASSIQGVYYGYTF.

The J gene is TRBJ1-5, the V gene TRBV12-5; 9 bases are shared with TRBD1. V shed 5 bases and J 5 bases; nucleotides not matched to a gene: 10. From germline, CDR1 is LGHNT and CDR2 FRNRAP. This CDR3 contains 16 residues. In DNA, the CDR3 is TGTGCTAGTGGTGCCAACAGGGGGCGCGGGGATCAGCCCCAGCATTTT. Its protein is CASGANRGRGDQPQHF. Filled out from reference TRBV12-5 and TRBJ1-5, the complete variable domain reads DARVTQTPRHKVTEMGQEVTMRCQPILGHNTVFWYRQTMMQGLELLAYFRNRAPLDDSGMPKDRFSAEMPDATLATLKIQPSEPRDSAVYFCASGANRGRGDQPQHFGDGTRLSIL.

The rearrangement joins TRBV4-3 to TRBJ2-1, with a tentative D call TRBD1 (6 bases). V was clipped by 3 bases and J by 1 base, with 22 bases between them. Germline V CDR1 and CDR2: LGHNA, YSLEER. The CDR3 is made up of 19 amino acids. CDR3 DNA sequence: TGCGCCAGCAGCCAGGGGACACAGGGATTCAGTTTATCCTACAATGAGCAGTTCTTC. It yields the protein CASSQGTQGFSLSYNEQFF.

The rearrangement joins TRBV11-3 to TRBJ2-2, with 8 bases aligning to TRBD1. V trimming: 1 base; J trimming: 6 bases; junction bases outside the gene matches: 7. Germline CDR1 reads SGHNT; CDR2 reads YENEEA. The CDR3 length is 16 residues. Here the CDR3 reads CASSLVSTGESGELFF. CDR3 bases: TGTGCCAGCAGCTTAGTTTCGACAGGGGAGTCCGGGGAGCTGTTTTTT.